The T cell receptor (beta chain) described here comes from a study of glioma-infiltrating T cells after dendritic cell vaccination. Across the whole study: Dendritic cell vaccine was injected intradermally three times, biweekly. General study points: Estimated pretreatment TIL content predicted outcome after dendritic cell vaccination. Few patients contributed both blood and tumor specimens.

Only patients with spare fresh-frozen tumor and over two years of follow-up were included. The protocol was immunoSEQ multiplex PCR, while the TCRdb copy is restricted to in-frame clones and leaves out a portion. Among under 70,000 clones listed, about 81% were seen once. As to this clone: Its antigen is still unknown.

Sequenced here: blood, sampled before dendritic cell vaccination. The receptor was isolated from a human donor with glioblastoma.

CDR3 protein: CASSLLGNTIYF. The CDR3, as DNA: TGCGCCAGCAGCTTACTTGGAAACACCATATATTTT. The chain links TRBV5-1 to TRBJ1-3; D is unresolved. The CDR3 covers 12 residues. Looked up from germline, CDR1 is SGHRS and CDR2 is YFSETQ. The V end was cut by 2 bases, the J end by 3 bases, with 3 bases between. Based on the CDR3 plus reference TRBV5-1 and TRBJ1-3, the full variable domain is KAGVTQTPRYLIKTRGQQVTLSCSPISGHRSVSWYQQTPGQGLQFLFEYFSETQRNKGNFPGRFSGRQFSNSRSEMNVSTLELGDSALYLCASSLLGNTIYFGEGSWLTVV.